The 12 T cell receptor beta chains in this list originate from one sample, sequenced in a study of blood T cell repertoires in COVID-19. The repertoire was sequenced with immunoSEQ multiplex PCR; TCRdb's copy has only in-frame clones and lacks some. The sample carries approximately 280,000 clones, roughly 85% recorded once. Sequencing was performed on PBMCs or T cells enriched from blood (not recorded which). These receptor sequences come from a woman aged 40 to 50 who had recovered from COVID-19.

The chain joins TRBV11-2 to TRBJ2-2; 12 bases map to TRBD2. Germline values: CDR1 SGHAT, CDR2 FQNNGV. The CDR3 runs to 17 residues. V lost 0 bases, J lost 4 bases, and 3 bases stayed unmatched. The CDR3 DNA follows: TGTGCCAGCAGCTTAGATGGACTAGCGGGACCCACCGGGGAGCTGTTTTTT. Translating it yields CASSLDGLAGPTGELFF.

The V call is TRBV5-1, the J call TRBJ1-1; no firm D call. The V gene lost 1 base and the J gene lost 1 base, with 8 bases spanning the gap. The CDR3 is 14 amino acids. Germline loops: CDR1 SGHRS, CDR2 YFSETQ. The CDR3 DNA sequence: TGCGCCAGCAGCTTGACACAACGGAACACTGAAGCTTTCTTT. It is translated as CASSLTQRNTEAFF. Full variable domain (missing parts from reference TRBV5-1 and TRBJ1-1): KAGVTQTPRYLIKTRGQQVTLSCSPISGHRSVSWYQQTPGQGLQFLFEYFSETQRNKGNFPGRFSGRQFSNSRSEMNVSTLELGDSALYLCASSLTQRNTEAFFGQGTRLTVV.

The chain employs TRBV4-1 and TRBJ1-4, with TRBD1 as a possible D gene (5 bases). The CDR3 has 16 amino acids. Trimming took off 0 bases at V and 4 bases at J, with 12 bases between the two ends. CDR1 and CDR2 from the germline V gene are MGHRA and YSYEKL. Here the CDR3 reads CASSQDGAVLNEKLFF. The CDR3 DNA follows: TGCGCCAGCAGCCAAGATGGGGCAGTGCTTAATGAAAAACTGTTTTTT.

The chain is built from TRBV7-2 and TRBJ2-3, with 10 positions matching TRBD1. This CDR3 contains 15 residues. Trimming cost V 6 bases and J 6 bases; bases outside gene matches: 9. The germline V gene has CDR1 SGHTA and CDR2 FQGNSA. The CDR3 nucleotides are TGTGCCAGCAGGTTCGGACAGGGGGTTTTGGATACGCAGTATTTT. Translation gives CASRFGQGVLDTQYF.

V gene TRBV19 combines with J gene TRBJ2-7; TRBD1 matches at 8 bases. The length of the CDR3 is 14 residues. With 3 bases clipped from V and 2 bases from J, the junction kept 3 bases outside the gene matches. Germline V gives CDR1 LNHDA, CDR2 SQIVND (reference sequence). Here the CDR3 reads CASSMTGDPYEQYF. The CDR3 DNA is TGTGCCAGTAGTATGACAGGGGACCCCTACGAGCAGTACTTC. The whole variable domain, filled in from reference TRBV19 and TRBJ2-7, reads DGGITQSPKYLFRKEGQNVTLSCEQNLNHDAMYWYRQDPGQGLRLIYYSQIVNDFQKGDIAEGYSVSREKKESFPLTVTSAQKNPTAFYLCASSMTGDPYEQYFGPGTRLTVT.

The chain carries TRBV30 and TRBJ1-2, with TRBD1 matching 9 bases. J was trimmed by 7 bases and V by 4 bases; bases with no gene match: 10. Germline-derived CDR1 and CDR2 are GTSNPN and SVGIG (reference sequence). The CDR3 covers 14 residues. CDR3 nucleotide sequence: TGTGCCTGGAAGACCGGGACAGGGACGAGTGGCTACACCTTC. Residues: CAWKTGTGTSGYTF. Full variable domain (outside the CDR3, taken from reference TRBV30 and TRBJ1-2): SQTIHQWPATLVQPVGSPLSLECTVEGTSNPNLYWYRQAAGRGLQLLFYSVGIGQISSEVPQNLSASRPQDRQFILSSKKLLLSDSGFYLCAWKTGTGTSGYTFGSGTRLTVV.

This clone was found a few times. The V and J genes are TRBV27 and TRBJ1-1; D perhaps matches TRBD1 (6 bases). The CDR3 covers 15 residues. From germline, CDR1 is MNHEY and CDR2 SMNVEV (reference sequence). V lost 6 bases to trimming and J lost 0 bases, with 14 bases between them. The CDR3 DNA reads TGTGCCAGCAGATCCGGGGGGGCGATGAACACTGAAGCTTTCTTT. Amino acids: CASRSGGAMNTEAFF.

This clone was observed once. The J gene is TRBJ2-5, the V gene TRBV7-2; a possible D gene is TRBD1 (6 bases). Germline V gives CDR1 SGHTA, CDR2 FQGNSA. The ends were cut back, 8 bases at V and 3 bases at J, with 19 bases in the middle. The CDR3 is made up of 15 amino acids. Written as DNA, the CDR3 is TGTGCCAGCTCCACCCGAGGGGGAGTCGAAGAGACCCAGTACTTC. Its translation is CASSTRGGVEETQYF.

The chain couples TRBV7-8 to TRBJ2-3; no clear D. CDR3 length: 16 amino acids. Germline values: CDR1 SGHVS, CDR2 FQNEAQ. Trimming pared 2 bases from V and 1 base from J, leaving 13 bases between. The CDR3 is CASSLLPPPGTDTQYF. CDR3 DNA sequence: TGTGCCAGCAGCTTACTTCCGCCACCGGGCACAGATACGCAGTATTTT.

The chain has TRBV18 and TRBJ1-5; 9 nucleotides match TRBD1. The CDR3 consists of 16 residues. Germline-derived CDR1 and CDR2 are KGHSH and LQKENI. V was clipped by 3 bases and J by 4 bases; unmatched bases: 7. The CDR3 DNA sequence: TGTGCCAGCTCACCCGGGACAGGGAGTTTTAATCAGCCCCAGCATTTT. It translates to CASSPGTGSFNQPQHF. The full variable domain, completed using reference TRBV18 and TRBJ1-5, is NAGVMQNPRHLVRRRGQEARLRCSPMKGHSHVYWYRQLPEEGLKFMVYLQKENIIDESGMPKERFSAEFPKEGPSILRIQQVVRGDSAAYFCASSPGTGSFNQPQHFGDGTRLSIL.

The gene calls are TRBV18 and TRBJ2-3; D gene uncertain. With 3 bases removed from V and 4 bases from J, the gap between germline ends came to 11 bases. Germline assignment: CDR1 KGHSH and CDR2 LQKENI. CDR3 length: 14 residues. DNA of the CDR3: TGTGCCAGCTCACCGCGAAATGGAGCAGATACGCAGTATTTT. Translated: CASSPRNGADTQYF.

This clone was seen only a few times. V gene TRBV11-1 combines with J gene TRBJ2-3; D is undetermined. The CDR3 covers 13 residues. The germline V gene has CDR1 SGHAT and CDR2 FQDESV (reference sequence). V gave up 0 bases and J gave up 11 bases, with 12 bases separating them. The CDR3 DNA sequence: TGTGCCAGCAGCTTAGCGGTGGGCCGAGTGCAGTATTTT. The encoded protein is CASSLAVGRVQYF.